These 2 T cell receptor beta chains share one sample of origin, sequenced in a study of cytomegalovirus exposure and HLA in healthy donors. The PCR had 60 Vbeta and 13 Jbeta primers. Only in-frame clones appear in the TCRdb table, and some are missing; sequencing was by immunoSEQ multiplex PCR. This repertoire shows around 100,000 clones, around 82% found once; its top ten account for around 5.8%. The sample consisted of PBMCs. These receptors were obtained from a woman aged 25-40 years in good health and CMV-seropositive.

This sequence joins TRBV5-6 and TRBJ1-5; 7 positions agree with TRBD1. CDR3 length equals 17 residues. The trim removed 4 bases at V and 1 base at J, leaving 11 bases unmatched. Germline CDR1 SGHDT, CDR2 YYEEEE. The CDR3 here is CASSRRSGGQSNQPQHF. CDR3 sequence (DNA): TGTGCCAGCAGCCGGCGTAGCGGGGGACAGAGCAATCAGCCCCAGCATTTT.

The chain recombines TRBV10-3 with TRBJ1-5, with TRBD1 as a possible D gene (5 bases). The CDR3 is made up of 15 amino acids. Germline V lookup: CDR1 ENHRY, CDR2 SYGVKD. With 8 bases removed from V and 0 bases from J, the gap between germline ends came to 14 bases. The CDR3 nucleotides read TGTGCCATCGGCCGACAGTCGACTAGCAATCAGCCCCAGCATTTT. Protein: CAIGRQSTSNQPQHF.